These T cell receptor beta chains were read from a single sample in a study of blood T cell repertoires in COVID-19. Clones were read by immunoSEQ multiplex PCR, and TCRdb kept only the in-frame ones, dropping some. The table shows around 100,000 clones, with 84% occurring only once. The sample comprised peripheral blood. The receptor source for this set is a man aged 65 to 85 with active or convalescent COVID-19. CDR3s include the opening cysteine and the closing phenylalanine or tryptophan. The D gene is left open where the match is weak.

V,D,J,CDR3
TRBV5-4,NA,TRBJ1-2,CASSLGPGGNYGYTF
TRBV18,TRBD1,TRBJ1-1,CASSPGQGKGETEAFF
TRBV14,NA,TRBJ1-3,CASSSDIHSGNTIYF
TRBV7-2,TRBD2,TRBJ2-5,CASSPEHGLAGSQYF
TRBV28,NA,TRBJ1-2,CASSFRYGYTF
TRBV18,TRBD2,TRBJ2-1,CASSPAARTSGYNEQFF
TRBV2,NA,TRBJ2-2,CASTVGRTTGELFF
TRBV6-1,NA,TRBJ1-2,CASSELRGYTF
TRBV28,TRBD1,TRBJ1-1,CASSGTGEGSTEAFF
TRBV7-8,NA,TRBJ1-6,CASSSRENSPLHF
TRBV3-1/TRBV3-2,NA,TRBJ1-1,CASSSRVAEAFF
TRBV5-1,TRBD2,TRBJ2-1,CASRISGGSYNEQFF
TRBV18,NA,TRBJ1-5,CASSLGLNQPQHF
TRBV11-2,NA,TRBJ1-3,CASSLSFGGNTIYF
TRBV2,TRBD1,TRBJ1-5,CASRADRGLNQPQHF
TRBV3-1/TRBV3-2,TRBD2,TRBJ2-5,CASRASGFQETQYF
TRBV7-2,NA,TRBJ2-5,CASSLAQGSLKTQYF
TRBV12-3/TRBV12-4,NA,TRBJ2-7,CASSLERGHEQYF
TRBV10-3,TRBD1,TRBJ2-7,CAITRDRGAVGDEQYF
TRBV2,TRBD1,TRBJ2-3,CASSLGQGRADTQYF
TRBV6-6,TRBD1,TRBJ1-2,CASRPSGTGYGYTF
TRBV6-6,NA,TRBJ1-2,CASSSVPGYGYTF
TRBV6-5,NA,TRBJ2-7,CASPNLVPYEQYF
TRBV14,NA,TRBJ2-5,CASSKTDQGTQYF
TRBV19,NA,TRBJ1-5,CASSIEQRNQPQHF
TRBV7-9,TRBD1,TRBJ2-2,CASSSSGTGTTGELFF
TRBV9,NA,TRBJ1-1,CASSVRVGETEAFF
TRBV7-8,NA,TRBJ1-1,CASSTGNRREAFF
TRBV2,TRBD1,TRBJ2-2,CASSGTGAHTGELFF
TRBV2,TRBD1,TRBJ1-5,CASSESGTGGGNQPQHF
TRBV11-2,NA,TRBJ1-2,CASSPLGDIYGYTF
TRBV5-1,NA,TRBJ2-1,CASSLGSSYNEQFF
TRBV15,NA,TRBJ2-1,CATSRDLLPEQFF
TRBV18,NA,TRBJ2-2,CASSPQQGGTGELFF
TRBV5-1,NA,TRBJ2-7,CASSSNAGTKGEQYF
TRBV6-5,NA,TRBJ2-3,CAIRPPGTDTQYF
TRBV12-3/TRBV12-4,NA,TRBJ1-2,CASSFEQRGYTF
TRBV15,TRBD1,TRBJ1-2,CATSRGTGYGYTF
TRBV3-1/TRBV3-2,TRBD1,TRBJ1-3,CASTLQGAGNTIYF
TRBV13,NA,TRBJ1-1,CASSLSHTEAFF
TRBV10-1,NA,TRBJ1-6,CASSRGLNSPLHF
TRBV15,NA,TRBJ2-1,CATSRDRDGGFYNEQFF
TRBV5-1,TRBD2,TRBJ2-3,CASSPRTRGTDTQYF
TRBV13,NA,TRBJ1-5,CASSLFGNQPQHF
TRBV7-3,TRBD1,TRBJ2-2,CASKQGAGTGELFF
TRBV7-8,TRBD1,TRBJ1-5,CASSRQGNQPQHF
TRBV5-6,TRBD1,TRBJ2-7,CASSLYGTASYEQYF
TRBV27,TRBD2,TRBJ2-1,CASSSDSGTRVGNEQFF
TRBV18,TRBD1,TRBJ1-5,CASSGTGERGSNQPQHF
TRBV19,TRBD1,TRBJ1-4,CASSRAYRGASTTNEKLFF
TRBV4-1,NA,TRBJ2-2,CASSQSPQSNTGELFF
TRBV5-1,NA,TRBJ2-7,CASSLLSGATWDEQYF
TRBV7-9,TRBD1,TRBJ1-2,CASSLGGQGNYGYTF
TRBV6-5,TRBD2,TRBJ2-5,CASRRGGRETQYF